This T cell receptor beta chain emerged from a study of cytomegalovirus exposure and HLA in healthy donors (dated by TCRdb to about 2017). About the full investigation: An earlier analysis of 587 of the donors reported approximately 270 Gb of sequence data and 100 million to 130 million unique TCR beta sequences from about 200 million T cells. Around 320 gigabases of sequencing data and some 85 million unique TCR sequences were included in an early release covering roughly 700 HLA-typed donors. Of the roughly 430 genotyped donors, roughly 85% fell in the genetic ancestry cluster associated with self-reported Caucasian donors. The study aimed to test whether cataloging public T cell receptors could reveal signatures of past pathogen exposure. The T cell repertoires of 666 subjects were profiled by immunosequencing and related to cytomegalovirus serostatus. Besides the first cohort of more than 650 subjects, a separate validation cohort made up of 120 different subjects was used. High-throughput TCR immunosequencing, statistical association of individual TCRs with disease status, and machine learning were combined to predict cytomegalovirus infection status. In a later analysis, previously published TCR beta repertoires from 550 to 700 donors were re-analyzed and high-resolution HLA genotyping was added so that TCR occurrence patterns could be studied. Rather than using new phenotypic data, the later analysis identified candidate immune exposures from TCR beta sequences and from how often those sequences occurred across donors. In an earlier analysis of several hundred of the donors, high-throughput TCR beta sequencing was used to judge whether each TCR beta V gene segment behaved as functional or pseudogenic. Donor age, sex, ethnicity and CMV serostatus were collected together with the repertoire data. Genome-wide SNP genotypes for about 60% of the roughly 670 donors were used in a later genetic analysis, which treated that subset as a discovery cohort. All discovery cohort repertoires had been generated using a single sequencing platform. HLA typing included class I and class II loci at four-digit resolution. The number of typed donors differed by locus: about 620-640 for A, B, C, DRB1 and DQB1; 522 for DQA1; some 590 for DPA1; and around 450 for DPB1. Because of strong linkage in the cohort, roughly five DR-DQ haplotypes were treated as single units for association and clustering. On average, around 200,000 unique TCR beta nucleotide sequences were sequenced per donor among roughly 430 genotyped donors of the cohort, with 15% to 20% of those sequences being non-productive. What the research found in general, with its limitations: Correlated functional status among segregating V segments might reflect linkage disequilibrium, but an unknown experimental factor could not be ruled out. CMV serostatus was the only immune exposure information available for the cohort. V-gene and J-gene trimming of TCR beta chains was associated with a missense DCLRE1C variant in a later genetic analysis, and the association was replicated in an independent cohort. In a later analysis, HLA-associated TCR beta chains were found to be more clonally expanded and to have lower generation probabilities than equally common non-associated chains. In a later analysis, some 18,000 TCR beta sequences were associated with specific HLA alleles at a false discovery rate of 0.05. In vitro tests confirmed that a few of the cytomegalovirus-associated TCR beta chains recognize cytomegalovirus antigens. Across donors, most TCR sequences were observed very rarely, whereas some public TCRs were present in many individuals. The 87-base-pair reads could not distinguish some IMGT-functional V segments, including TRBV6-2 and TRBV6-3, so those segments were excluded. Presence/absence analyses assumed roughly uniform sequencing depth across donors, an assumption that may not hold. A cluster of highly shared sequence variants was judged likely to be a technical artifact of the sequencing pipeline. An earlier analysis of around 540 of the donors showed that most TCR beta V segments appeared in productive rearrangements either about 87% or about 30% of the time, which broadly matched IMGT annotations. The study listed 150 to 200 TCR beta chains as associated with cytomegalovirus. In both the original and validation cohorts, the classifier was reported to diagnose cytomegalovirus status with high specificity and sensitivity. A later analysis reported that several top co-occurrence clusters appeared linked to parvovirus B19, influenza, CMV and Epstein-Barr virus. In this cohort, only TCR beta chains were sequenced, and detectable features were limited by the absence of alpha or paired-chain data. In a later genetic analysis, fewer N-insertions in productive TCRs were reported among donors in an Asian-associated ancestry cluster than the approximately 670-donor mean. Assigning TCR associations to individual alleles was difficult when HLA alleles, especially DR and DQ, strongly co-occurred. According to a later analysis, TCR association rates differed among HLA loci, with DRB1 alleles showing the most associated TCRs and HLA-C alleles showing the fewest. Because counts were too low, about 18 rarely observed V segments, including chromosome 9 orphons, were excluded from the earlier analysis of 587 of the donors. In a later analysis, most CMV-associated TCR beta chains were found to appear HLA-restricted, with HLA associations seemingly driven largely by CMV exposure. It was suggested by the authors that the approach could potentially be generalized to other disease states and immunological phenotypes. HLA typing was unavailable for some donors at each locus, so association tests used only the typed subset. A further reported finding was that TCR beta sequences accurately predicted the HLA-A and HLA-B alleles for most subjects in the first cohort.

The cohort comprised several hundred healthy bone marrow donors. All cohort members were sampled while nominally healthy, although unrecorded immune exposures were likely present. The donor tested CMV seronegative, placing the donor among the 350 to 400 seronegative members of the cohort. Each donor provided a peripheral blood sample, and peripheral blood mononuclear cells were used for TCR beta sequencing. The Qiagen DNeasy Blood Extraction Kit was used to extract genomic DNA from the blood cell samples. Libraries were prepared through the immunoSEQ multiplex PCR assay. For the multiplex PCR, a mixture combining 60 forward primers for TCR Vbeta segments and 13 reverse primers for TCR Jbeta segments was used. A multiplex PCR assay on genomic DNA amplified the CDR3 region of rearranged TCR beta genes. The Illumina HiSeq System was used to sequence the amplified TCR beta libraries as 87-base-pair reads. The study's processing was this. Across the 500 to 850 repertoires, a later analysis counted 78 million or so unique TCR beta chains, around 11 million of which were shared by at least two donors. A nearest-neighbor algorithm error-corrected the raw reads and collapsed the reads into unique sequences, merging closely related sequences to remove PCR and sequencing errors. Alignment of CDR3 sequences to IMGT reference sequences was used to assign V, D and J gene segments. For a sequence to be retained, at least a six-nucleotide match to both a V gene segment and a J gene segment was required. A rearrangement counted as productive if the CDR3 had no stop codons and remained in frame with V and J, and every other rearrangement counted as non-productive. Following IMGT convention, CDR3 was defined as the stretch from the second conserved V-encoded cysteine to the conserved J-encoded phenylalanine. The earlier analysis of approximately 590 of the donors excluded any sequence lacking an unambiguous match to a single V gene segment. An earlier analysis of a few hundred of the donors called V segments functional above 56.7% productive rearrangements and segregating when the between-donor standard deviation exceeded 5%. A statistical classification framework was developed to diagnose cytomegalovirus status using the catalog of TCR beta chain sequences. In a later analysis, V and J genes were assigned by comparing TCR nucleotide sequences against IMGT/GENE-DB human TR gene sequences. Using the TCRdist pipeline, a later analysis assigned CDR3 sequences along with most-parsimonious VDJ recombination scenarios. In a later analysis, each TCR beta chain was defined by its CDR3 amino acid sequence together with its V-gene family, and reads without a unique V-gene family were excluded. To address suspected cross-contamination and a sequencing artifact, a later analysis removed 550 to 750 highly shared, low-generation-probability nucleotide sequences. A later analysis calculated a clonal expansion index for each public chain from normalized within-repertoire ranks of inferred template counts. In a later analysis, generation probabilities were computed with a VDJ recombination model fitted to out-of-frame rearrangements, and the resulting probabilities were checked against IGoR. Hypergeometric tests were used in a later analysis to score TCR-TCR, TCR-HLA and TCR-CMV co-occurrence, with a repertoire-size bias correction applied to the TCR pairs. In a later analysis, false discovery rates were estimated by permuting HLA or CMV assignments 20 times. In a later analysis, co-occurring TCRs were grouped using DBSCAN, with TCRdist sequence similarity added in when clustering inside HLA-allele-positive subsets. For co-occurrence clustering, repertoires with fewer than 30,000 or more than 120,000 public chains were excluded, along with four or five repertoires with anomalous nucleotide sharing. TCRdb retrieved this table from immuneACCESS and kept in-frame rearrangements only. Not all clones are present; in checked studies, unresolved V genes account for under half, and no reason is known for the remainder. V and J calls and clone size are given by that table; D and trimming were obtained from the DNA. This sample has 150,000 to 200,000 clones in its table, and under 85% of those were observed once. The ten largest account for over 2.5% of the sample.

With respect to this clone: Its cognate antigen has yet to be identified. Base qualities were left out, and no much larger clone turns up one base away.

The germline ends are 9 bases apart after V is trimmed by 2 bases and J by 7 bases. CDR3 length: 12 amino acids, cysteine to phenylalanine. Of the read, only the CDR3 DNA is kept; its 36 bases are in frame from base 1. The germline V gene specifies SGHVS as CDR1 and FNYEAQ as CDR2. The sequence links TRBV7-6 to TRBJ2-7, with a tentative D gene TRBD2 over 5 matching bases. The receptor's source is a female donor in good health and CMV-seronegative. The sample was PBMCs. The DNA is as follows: TGTGCCAGCAGCTTAAACCGAGGGGAGCAGTACTTC. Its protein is CASSLNRGEQYF.